This TCR beta chain stems from a study of cytomegalovirus exposure and HLA in healthy donors. The CDR3 spans 18 residues. Trimming at V came to 0 bases and at J to 5 bases, leaving 12 bases not matched to a gene. Germline V lookup: CDR1 SGDLS, CDR2 YYNGEE. Primers for the PCR totalled 60 Vbeta and 13 Jbeta. Sequencing was performed with immunoSEQ multiplex PCR; in TCRdb, only in-frame clones are kept and a portion is missing. This sample's table has 150,000 to 250,000 clones. The sequencing input was PBMCs. The TCR originated in a boy aged 5-17 years in good health and CMV-seronegative. The chain joins TRBV9 to TRBJ2-3, with TRBD2 matching 10 bases. CDR3 DNA: TGTGCCAGCAGCGTAGGTGTGCTAGCGGGGGCCGGAGGAGATACGCAGTATTTT. Residues: CASSVGVLAGAGGDTQYF.